Listed here are 26 T cell receptor beta chains from one sample, sequenced in a study of blood T cell repertoires in COVID-19. Some clones are missing from TCRdb's copy, which holds only in-frame ones; the method was immunoSEQ multiplex PCR. The repertoire consists of about 88,000 clones, with 80% to 90% occurring once and the leading ten covering around 10%. What was sequenced was peripheral blood. The receptors shown here come from a man aged 80 or over with acute or convalescent COVID-19.

This clone was detected a few times. The V call is TRBV2, the J call TRBJ1-6; 7 bases are a match to TRBD1. This CDR3 has 15 amino acids. J lost 10 bases, V lost 0 bases, and 6 bases had no gene match. The germline V gene has CDR1 SNHLY and CDR2 FYNNEI. In nucleotides, the CDR3 is TGTGCCAGCAGTGAAGCTGACAGGGTCGGGTCACCCCTCCACTTT. Its translation: CASSEADRVGSPLHF.

The gene calls are TRBV7-9 and TRBJ1-2; D not resolved. Looked up from germline, CDR1 is SEHNR and CDR2 is FQNEAQ (reference sequence). Between the trimmed V and J ends, which lost 1 base and 4 bases, there was a span of 7 bases. The CDR3 runs 13 residues. The CDR3 DNA reads as TGTGCCAGCAGCTTAGACCCGGTCTATGGCTACACCTTC. Translated: CASSLDPVYGYTF.

V usage is TRBV6-2 or TRBV6-3 and J usage is TRBJ1-1, with a weak D call TRBD1 (6 bases). The CDR3 is 15 residues long. Germline-derived CDR1 and CDR2 are MNHEY and SVGEGT. V was shortened by 0 bases and J by 2 bases, with 10 bases between the two germline ends. CDR3 in DNA: TGTGCCAGCAGTTACTCAAGGACAGCTAACACTGAAGCTTTCTTT. This gives the protein CASSYSRTANTEAFF.

V usage is TRBV27 and J usage is TRBJ1-5; no clear D. CDR1 and CDR2 from the germline V gene are MNHEY and SMNVEV (reference sequence). This CDR3 spans 15 amino acids. V was shortened by 3 bases and J by 1 base, with 10 bases between the two germline ends. This CDR3 reads CASSFSGISNQPQHF. For the CDR3, the DNA is TGTGCCAGCAGTTTTTCCGGGATCAGCAATCAGCCCCAGCATTTT.

The chain is built from TRBV19 and TRBJ1-5, with D maybe TRBD1 (6 bases). The V end was cut by 6 bases, the J end by 0 bases, with 9 bases between. Germline V gives CDR1 LNHDA, CDR2 SQIVND (reference sequence). The CDR3 length is 14 residues. The CDR3: CASRTGHSNQPQHF. The CDR3 region has the DNA TGTGCCAGTAGGACAGGACATAGCAATCAGCCCCAGCATTTT.

The chain employs TRBV19 and TRBJ2-7; the match to TRBD1 covers 8 bases. CDR3 length: 14 amino acids. The trim removed 5 bases at V and 6 bases at J, leaving 9 bases unmatched. Germline-derived CDR1 and CDR2 are LNHDA and SQIVND (reference sequence). CDR3 bases: TGTGCCAGTAGTGGGGACAGGTTAGCGTTCGAGCAGTACTTC. Translating gives CASSGDRLAFEQYF. The whole variable domain, filled in from reference TRBV19 and TRBJ2-7, reads DGGITQSPKYLFRKEGQNVTLSCEQNLNHDAMYWYRQDPGQGLRLIYYSQIVNDFQKGDIAEGYSVSREKKESFPLTVTSAQKNPTAFYLCASSGDRLAFEQYFGPGTRLTVT.

The chain recombines TRBV27 with TRBJ2-1, with 11 bases matching TRBD2. V lost 0 bases and J lost 8; bases outside the gene matches: 12. The CDR3 contains 18 residues. Germline loops: CDR1 MNHEY, CDR2 SMNVEV (reference sequence). The CDR3 is CASSLSGLAGGTRHEQFF. In DNA, the CDR3 is TGTGCCAGCAGTTTATCGGGGCTAGCGGGGGGAACAAGGCATGAGCAGTTCTTC.

This chain joins TRBV3-1 (or the pseudogene TRBV3-2) and TRBJ2-3, with D possibly being TRBD1 (6 bases). The length of the CDR3 is 17 residues. V was pared by 1 base and J by 0 bases, with 14 bases between. Germline V gene sequence: CDR1 LGHDT, CDR2 YNNKEL (reference sequence). The CDR3 DNA reads TGTGCCAGCAGCCAAGCAGGGGCAGCGATTAGCACAGATACGCAGTATTTT. Protein product: CASSQAGAAISTDTQYF.

This rearrangement joins TRBV6-5 to TRBJ1-2, with D maybe TRBD1 (5 bases). CDR3 length equals 12 residues. Trimming removed 6 bases from V and 1 base from J, with 6 bases in between. The germline gives CDR1 MNHEY, CDR2 SVGAGI. CDR3 bases: TGTGCCAGCAGGGGGGGTAACTATGGCTACACCTTC. Its protein product is CASRGGNYGYTF.

The chain employs TRBV6-1 and TRBJ1-6; D may be TRBD1 (5 bases). Per germline, CDR1 MNHNS and CDR2 SASEGT. The ends were cut back, 2 bases at V and 3 bases at J, with 20 bases in the middle. The CDR3 covers 19 residues. The CDR3 sequence: CASSEQARPKRGYNSPLHF. Here the CDR3 DNA reads TGTGCCAGCAGTGAACAGGCGCGCCCCAAAAGGGGCTATAATTCACCCCTCCACTTT.

This rearrangement joins TRBV27 to TRBJ2-1; tentatively, D is TRBD2 (6 bases). The germline CDR1 and CDR2 sequences are MNHEY and SMNVEV (reference sequence). V was shortened by 6 bases and J by 2 bases, with 23 bases between the two germline ends. This CDR3 spans 18 amino acids. CDR3 bases: TGTGCCAGCAGCCCAGGGTTCGCGGGAAACATTCCCTACAATGAGCAGTTCTTC. Translated, it gives CASSPGFAGNIPYNEQFF.

V and J are TRBV7-9 and TRBJ2-3, with D perhaps matching TRBD1 (6 bases). The ends were cut back, 2 bases at V and 6 bases at J, with 12 bases in the middle. The CDR3 is made up of 14 amino acids. Germline-derived CDR1 and CDR2 are SEHNR and FQNEAQ (reference sequence). Written as DNA, the CDR3 is TGTGCCAGCAGCTTACCTGTTAGGGGGGATACGCAGTATTTT. Amino acids: CASSLPVRGDTQYF.

This chain connects TRBV6-5 to TRBJ1-5; D is possibly TRBD1 (6 bases). V was trimmed by 7 bases and J by 0 bases, leaving 13 bases between them. The CDR3 contains 15 residues. The V gene's germline CDR1 is MNHEY and CDR2 SVGAGI. CDR3 DNA: TGTGCCAGCACTGCAGGGGATTATAGCAATCAGCCCCAGCATTTT. Translation gives CASTAGDYSNQPQHF.

This chain uses TRBV5-1 with TRBJ2-1; a weak D match, TRBD1 (5 bases). V lost 4 bases to trimming and J lost 2 bases, with 16 bases between them. This CDR3 is 16 amino acids long. CDR1 is SGHRS, CDR2 YFSETQ, per germline. CDR3 in amino acids: CASSLRESPPYNEQFF. The CDR3 nucleotides are TGCGCCAGCAGCCTCAGGGAATCCCCCCCCTACAATGAGCAGTTCTTC. Full variable domain (rest looked up from reference TRBV5-1 and TRBJ2-1): KAGVTQTPRYLIKTRGQQVTLSCSPISGHRSVSWYQQTPGQGLQFLFEYFSETQRNKGNFPGRFSGRQFSNSRSEMNVSTLELGDSALYLCASSLRESPPYNEQFFGPGTRLTVL.

The rearrangement joins TRBV12-3 or TRBV12-4 to TRBJ1-1; D gene unclear. Trimming removed 8 bases at V and 0 bases at J, with 7 bases between. The CDR3 loop spans 12 amino acids. CDR3 residues: CASGTVNTEAFF. CDR3 DNA: TGTGCCAGCGGTACAGTGAACACTGAAGCTTTCTTT.

The rearrangement links TRBV6-5 to TRBJ1-1; 7 nucleotides match TRBD1. The length of the CDR3 is 15 residues. The V gene end was trimmed by 2 bases and the J gene end by 7 bases; junction bases not matched to a gene: 10. The germline V gene has CDR1 MNHEY and CDR2 SVGAGI. CDR3 nucleotides: TGTGCCAGCAGTTACACCGGACAGGTGGGGGTTGAAGCTTTCTTT. Residues: CASSYTGQVGVEAFF.

The genes are TRBV28 and TRBJ1-2, with D tentatively TRBD1 (5 bases). Germline values: CDR1 MDHEN, CDR2 SYDVKM. V lost 4 bases and J lost 4, with 13 bases in between. This CDR3 is built from 14 residues. DNA for the CDR3: TGTGCCAGCAGTTGGGAACAGGTTGGCTATGGCTACACCTTC. It specifies CASSWEQVGYGYTF.

The V gene is TRBV19, the J gene TRBJ1-5; 7 nucleotides match TRBD1. Germline CDR1 and CDR2: LNHDA and SQIVND (reference sequence). With V trimmed by 7 bases and J by 1 base, 13 bases remained unmatched. CDR3 length: 17 residues. The CDR3 loop is CASNPHKTGPSNQPQHF. In nucleotides, the CDR3 is TGTGCCAGTAATCCACACAAGACAGGGCCAAGCAATCAGCCCCAGCATTTT.

This chain connects TRBV3-1 (or the pseudogene TRBV3-2) to TRBJ1-1; D not certain. This CDR3 is built from 12 residues. Germline assignment: CDR1 LGHDT and CDR2 YNNKEL (reference sequence). V was cut by 3 bases and J by 5 bases, with 7 bases left in between. The CDR3 sequence is CASSHGGTEAFF. As DNA, the CDR3 is TGTGCCAGCAGCCACGGAGGGACTGAAGCTTTCTTT.

CDR3 sequence: CASSPLVYSNQPQHF. DNA of the CDR3: TGTGCCAGCAGCCCCTTAGTATATAGCAATCAGCCCCAGCATTTT. The chain joins TRBV6-5 to TRBJ1-5, with D uncertain. This CDR3 contains 15 residues. CDR1 and CDR2 (germline): MNHEY, SVGAGI. The germline V and J ends were trimmed by 6 bases and 0 bases, with 12 bases remaining between them.

This chain connects TRBV11-3 to TRBJ2-2; 7 bases line up with TRBD1. The CDR3 extends over 16 amino acids. The germline CDR1 and CDR2 sequences are SGHNT and YENEEA. Unmatched junction bases numbered 5, after V lost 3 bases and J lost 1 base. The CDR3 region has the DNA TGTGCCAGCAGCTTCCTCCGGACAGGGAACACCGGGGAGCTGTTTTTT. This sequence encodes CASSFLRTGNTGELFF.

The chain carries TRBV6-5 and TRBJ2-1; D remains unclear. The CDR3 has 12 amino acids. Germline V gives CDR1 MNHEY, CDR2 SVGAGI. V was pared by 6 bases and J by 9 bases, with 12 bases between. CDR3 nucleotide sequence: TGTGCCAGCAGATCTTCAGCGCGTGAGCAGTTCTTC. As protein: CASRSSAREQFF.

The rearrangement uses TRBV7-9 and TRBJ1-2; D is undetermined. The CDR3 runs to 13 residues. The germline gives CDR1 SEHNR, CDR2 FQNEAQ (reference sequence). Trimming stripped 5 bases from V and 8 bases from J, with 15 bases between. The CDR3 spells CASSVTGVGGYTF. CDR3 nucleotides: TGTGCCAGCAGCGTGACCGGGGTCGGGGGCTACACCTTC.

The V and J genes are TRBV5-1 and TRBJ2-1; 9 nucleotides align to TRBD2. The CDR3 covers 16 residues. V was clipped by 2 bases and J by 2 bases; unmatched bases: 5. CDR1 and CDR2 (germline): SGHRS, YFSETQ. CDR3 amino acids: CASSFFLAGPYNEQFF. CDR3 DNA sequence: TGCGCCAGCAGCTTTTTTCTAGCGGGGCCCTACAATGAGCAGTTCTTC.

The V gene is TRBV2, the J gene TRBJ2-6, with D unclear. The CDR3 totals 13 residues. With 8 bases removed from V and 1 base from J, the gap between germline ends came to 6 bases. The germline V gene encodes CDR1 SNHLY and CDR2 FYNNEI. The CDR3 nucleotides read TGTGCCAGCGAAGCTTCTGGGGCCAACGTCCTGACTTTC. It specifies CASEASGANVLTF.

The chain combines TRBV3-1 (or the pseudogene TRBV3-2) with TRBJ2-3; no clear D gene. Trimming removed 1 base at V and 1 base at J, with 9 bases between. The germline gives CDR1 LGHDT, CDR2 YNNKEL (reference sequence). The CDR3 length is 15 residues. This chain's CDR3 is CASSQGRFGTDTQYF. The CDR3 DNA reads TGTGCCAGCAGCCAAGGCAGGTTCGGCACAGATACGCAGTATTTT.